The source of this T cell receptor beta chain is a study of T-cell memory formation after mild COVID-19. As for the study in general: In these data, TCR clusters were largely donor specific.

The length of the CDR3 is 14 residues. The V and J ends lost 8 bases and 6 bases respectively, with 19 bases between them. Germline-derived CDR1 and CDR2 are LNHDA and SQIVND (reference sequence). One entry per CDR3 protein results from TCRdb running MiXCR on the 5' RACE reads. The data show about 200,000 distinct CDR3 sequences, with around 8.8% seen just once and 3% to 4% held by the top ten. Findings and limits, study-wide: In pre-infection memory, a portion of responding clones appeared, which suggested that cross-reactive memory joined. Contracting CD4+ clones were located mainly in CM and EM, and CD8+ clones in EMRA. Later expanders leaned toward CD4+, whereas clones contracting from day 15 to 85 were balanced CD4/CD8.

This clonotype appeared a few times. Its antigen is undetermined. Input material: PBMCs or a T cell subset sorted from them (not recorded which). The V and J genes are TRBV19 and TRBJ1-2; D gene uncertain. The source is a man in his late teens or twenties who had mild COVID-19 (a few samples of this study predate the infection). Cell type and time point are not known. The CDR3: CASARNGEVNGYTF. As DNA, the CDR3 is TGTGCCAGTGCGCGCAACGGGGAAGTGAATGGCTACACCTTC.